These 10 T cell receptor beta chains came from one sample sequenced in a study of early T cells in non-severe SARS-CoV-2 infection. TCRdb re-called the 5' RACE reads through MiXCR, storing one row per CDR3 protein. The sample records tens of thousands of distinct CDR3 sequences, around 13% being singletons. The sequenced material came from whole blood. The receptors originated from an adult who was a healthcare worker with PCR-confirmed SARS-CoV-2 infection or an uninfected control (not recorded which).

This clonotype was seen repeatedly, ten times or more. V and J are TRBV27 and TRBJ1-4, with D maybe TRBD1 (5 bases). Germline loops: CDR1 MNHEY, CDR2 SMNVEV (reference sequence). The CDR3 loop spans 15 amino acids. V gave up 6 bases and J gave up 3 bases, with 14 bases separating them. CDR3 in DNA: TGTGCCAGCAGGCAGCCAGGGTCTCCTAATGAAAAACTGTTTTTT. Translating gives CASRQPGSPNEKLFF.

This clonotype was picked up many times. This chain uses TRBV30 with TRBJ1-2, with D possibly being TRBD1 (5 bases). Per the germline V gene, CDR1 is GTSNPN and CDR2 is SVGIG (reference sequence). The CDR3 consists of 13 residues. Trimming pared 1 base from V and 3 bases from J, leaving 9 bases between. The CDR3 nucleotides are TGTGCCTGGAGTGGAGGGGCGGACTATGGCTACACCTTC. Amino acid sequence: CAWSGGADYGYTF.

This clonotype has at least ten counts. The chain has TRBV20-1 and TRBJ1-2; D might be TRBD1 (6 bases). Germline CDR1 is DFQATT and CDR2 is SNEGSKA (reference sequence). V shed 4 bases and J shed 4 bases, with 10 bases lying between them. CDR3 size: 12 residues. CDR3: CSATRGGYGYTF. The CDR3 DNA reads TGCAGTGCTACACGAGGGGGCTATGGCTACACCTTC.

This clonotype has more than one count but fewer than ten. The rearrangement links TRBV20-1 to TRBJ2-1; 10 nucleotides line up with TRBD1. With 4 bases clipped from V and 8 bases from J, the junction kept 8 bases outside the gene matches. The CDR3 totals 14 residues. In germline, CDR1 is DFQATT, CDR2 SNEGSKA (reference sequence). CDR3 region: CSATTHGTGDEQFF. The CDR3 region has the DNA TGCAGTGCTACAACGCACGGGACAGGGGATGAGCAGTTCTTC.

There are many counts of this clonotype. The chain recombines TRBV7-2 with TRBJ2-1, with 8 positions matching TRBD2. This CDR3 contains 17 residues. Per germline, CDR1 SGHTA and CDR2 FQGNSA. V shed 5 bases and J 5 bases; nucleotides not matched to a gene: 14. CDR3 nucleotides: TGTGCCAGCAGCCCCGGGGTCGGGCGGGGGGCCAACAATGAGCAGTTCTTC. This translates into CASSPGVGRGANNEQFF.

This clonotype showed up just a few times. V is TRBV29-1 and J is TRBJ2-4, with 10 bases lining up with TRBD1. After removal of 3 bases from V and 6 bases from J, the junction contained 2 bases not matched to a gene. CDR3 length: 13 amino acids. Germline V gives CDR1 SQVTM, CDR2 ANQGSEA. CDR3 nucleotide sequence: TGCAGCGTTGAGAGGACAGGGGGAAACATTCAGTACTTC. Its translation is CSVERTGGNIQYF.

This clonotype was picked up many times. The chain is built from TRBV4-1 and TRBJ2-1; unclear D gene. This CDR3 comprises 15 residues. CDR1 and CDR2 (germline): MGHRA, YSYEKL. Trimming took 1 base from V and 5 from J, leaving 12 bases between them. The CDR3 loop reads CASSQGRGSDNEQFF. Written as DNA, the CDR3 is TGCGCCAGCAGCCAAGGAAGAGGATCGGACAATGAGCAGTTCTTC.

V is TRBV7-2 and J is TRBJ2-7, with no clear D. This CDR3 comprises 15 residues. Germline V CDR1 and CDR2: SGHTA, FQGNSA. Between the trimmed V and J ends, which lost 1 base and 2 bases, there was a span of 12 bases. CDR3 coding DNA: TGTGCCAGCAGCTTAGTGTGGGGTGCTCCCTACGAGCAGTACTTC. This translates into CASSLVWGAPYEQYF.

The rearrangement links TRBV7-2 to TRBJ2-1, with 9 bases that match TRBD2. The germline V gene has CDR1 SGHTA and CDR2 FQGNSA. J was trimmed by 9 bases and V by 5 bases; bases with no gene match: 11. This CDR3 contains 15 residues. CDR3 residues: CASSPPAGGRAEQFF. In DNA form, the CDR3 reads TGTGCCAGCAGCCCCCCCGCGGGGGGGCGCGCTGAGCAGTTCTTC. Full variable domain (rest looked up from reference TRBV7-2 and TRBJ2-1): GAGVSQSPSNKVTEKGKDVELRCDPISGHTALYWYRQSLGQGLEFLIYFQGNSAPDKSGLPSDRFSAERTGGSVSTLTIQRTQQEDSAVYLCASSPPAGGRAEQFFGPGTRLTVL.

This clonotype was picked up a small number of times. The rearrangement links TRBV7-2 to TRBJ2-2; D possibly corresponds to TRBD2 (6 bases). The V gene lost 3 bases and the J gene lost 4 bases, with 12 bases spanning the gap. Looked up from germline, CDR1 is SGHTA and CDR2 is FQGNSA. The CDR3 totals 15 residues. The CDR3: CASSFYVGGTGELFF. The CDR3 nucleotides are TGTGCCAGCAGCTTCTATGTGGGGGGCACCGGGGAGCTGTTTTTT.